The rows below give T cell receptor beta chains drawn from one sample of a study of T cell repertoires in cytomegalovirus infection. Each CDR3 protein is one row after TCRdb ran MiXCR on the reads. The table has about 300,000 distinct CDR3 sequences, roughly a tenth seen once; the top ten hold more than 2.5%. The sequenced material came from PBMCs. Receptors were obtained from a human donor in good health (CMV status not recorded). Some clones in this sample may be carry-over from other donors' samples. Both conserved end residues are part of each CDR3. A D gene is named only where the DNA matches it firmly. Expanded clones are given a class, and other clones once, few, many or no size at all.

d_call: -
v_call: TRBV18
j_call: TRBJ1-2
clone_size: few
cdr3_nt: TGTGCCAGCTCACCGAGTTCGTCCGGGGGCGGTGGCTACACCTTC
cdr3_aa: CASSPSSSGGGGYTF

d_call: -
v_call: TRBV6-2/TRBV6-3
j_call: TRBJ2-2
clone_size: many
cdr3_nt: TGTGCCAGCATAGGTGGCGGGACCGGGGAGCTGTTTTTT
cdr3_aa: CASIGGGTGELFF

d_call: TRBD1
v_call: TRBV7-9
j_call: TRBJ2-1
clone_size: many
cdr3_nt: TGTGCCAGCAGCATGATATCGGGACAGGATGCAAATGAGCAGTTCTTC
cdr3_aa: CASSMISGQDANEQFF

d_call: -
v_call: TRBV7-2
j_call: TRBJ2-1
clone_size: many
cdr3_nt: TGTGCCAGCAGCGCCTTCGGGAACCACAATGAGCAGTTCTTC
cdr3_aa: CASSAFGNHNEQFF

d_call: -
v_call: TRBV11-2
j_call: TRBJ2-5
clone_size: many
cdr3_nt: TGTGCCAGCAGCTTAGATCGAGGGCTAGCGAAGACCCAGTACTTC
cdr3_aa: CASSLDRGLAKTQYF

d_call: -
v_call: TRBV5-1
j_call: TRBJ2-2
clone_size: few
cdr3_nt: TGCGCCAGCAGCTTTTTAGTCTCCCAGGGCAACACCGGGGAGCTGTTTTTT
cdr3_aa: CASSFLVSQGNTGELFF

d_call: -
v_call: TRBV29-1
j_call: TRBJ2-3
clone_size: many
cdr3_nt: TGCAGCGTTGGCAACTACCAGGCTCTGCTCACAGATACGCAGTATTTT
cdr3_aa: CSVGNYQALLTDTQYF

d_call: TRBD1
v_call: TRBV15
j_call: TRBJ2-1
clone_size: many
cdr3_nt: TGTGCCACCAGCCCCCCCCCGGGCAGGGGGCTCCTCAATGAGCAGTTCTTC
cdr3_aa: CATSPPPGRGLLNEQFF

d_call: -
v_call: TRBV3-1
j_call: TRBJ2-1
clone_size: -
cdr3_nt: TGTGCCAGCAGCCAAATAGACAATGAGCAGTTCTTC
cdr3_aa: CASSQIDNEQFF

d_call: -
v_call: TRBV7-2
j_call: TRBJ1-2
clone_size: many
cdr3_nt: TGTGCCAGCAGCTTAGGCCTTTGGGGGCCAGGGAGCTATGGCTACACCTTC
cdr3_aa: CASSLGLWGPGSYGYTF

d_call: -
v_call: TRBV16
j_call: TRBJ1-1
clone_size: -
cdr3_nt: TGTGCCAGCATACCAACGCCGGGGGCGGTTGAAGCTTTCTTT
cdr3_aa: CASIPTPGAVEAFF

d_call: TRBD1
v_call: TRBV19
j_call: TRBJ1-5
clone_size: many
cdr3_nt: TGTGCCAGTAGTATAGACCAGGGGGCGATAGAACAGCCCCAGCATTTT
cdr3_aa: CASSIDQGAIEQPQHF

d_call: TRBD1
v_call: TRBV18
j_call: TRBJ1-1
clone_size: many
cdr3_nt: TGTGCCAGCTCACCAAAAGGGACAGGGAACACTGAAGCTTTCTTT
cdr3_aa: CASSPKGTGNTEAFF

d_call: TRBD2
v_call: TRBV12-3/TRBV12-4
j_call: TRBJ2-5
clone_size: many
cdr3_nt: TGTGCCAGCGCCACAGCGGGGGGGCCAGAGACCCAGTACTTC
cdr3_aa: CASATAGGPETQYF

d_call: TRBD1
v_call: TRBV9
j_call: TRBJ1-2
clone_size: many
cdr3_nt: TGTGCCAGCAGTGAGAACAGGGGGGGAAATAACTATGGCTACACCTTC
cdr3_aa: CASSENRGGNNYGYTF

d_call: -
v_call: TRBV7-2
j_call: TRBJ2-2
clone_size: many
cdr3_nt: TGTGCCAGCAGCTACAGAGTTACCGGGGAGCTGTTTTTT
cdr3_aa: CASSYRVTGELFF

d_call: TRBD2
v_call: TRBV29-1
j_call: TRBJ2-3
clone_size: few
cdr3_nt: TGCAGCGTCCTCCGGGGTAGCGGGGTTGGGGATACGCAGTATTTT
cdr3_aa: CSVLRGSGVGDTQYF

d_call: TRBD1
v_call: TRBV19
j_call: TRBJ2-6
clone_size: -
cdr3_nt: TGTGCCAGTAGCCAGACAGGGGGCCCTGGGGCCAACGTCCTGACTTTC
cdr3_aa: CASSQTGGPGANVLTF

d_call: -
v_call: TRBV29-1
j_call: TRBJ1-4
clone_size: few
cdr3_nt: TGCAGCGTATCACAGGGTGGGACTAATGAAAAACTGTTTTTT
cdr3_aa: CSVSQGGTNEKLFF

d_call: TRBD2
v_call: TRBV20-1
j_call: TRBJ2-5
clone_size: many
cdr3_nt: TGCAGTGCCAGCCGAGGACTAGCGGGGGGGGGGACCCAGTACTTC
cdr3_aa: CSASRGLAGGGTQYF

d_call: -
v_call: TRBV11-2
j_call: TRBJ2-2
clone_size: many
cdr3_nt: TGTGCCAGCAGCTTCCGGCTCGATAACACCGGGGAGCTGTTTTTT
cdr3_aa: CASSFRLDNTGELFF

d_call: -
v_call: TRBV7-2
j_call: TRBJ1-2
clone_size: many
cdr3_nt: TGTGCCAGCAGCTTAGTCCAGGGTGAGCTCTATGGCTACACCTTC
cdr3_aa: CASSLVQGELYGYTF

d_call: -
v_call: TRBV7-9
j_call: TRBJ1-6
clone_size: few
cdr3_nt: TGTGCCAGCAGCTTTCGGACGGATAATTCACCCCTCCACTTT
cdr3_aa: CASSFRTDNSPLHF

d_call: -
v_call: TRBV25-1
j_call: TRBJ2-2
clone_size: many
cdr3_nt: TGTGCCAGCAGTCAGATTGGCAGGGCCGGGGAGCTGTTTTTT
cdr3_aa: CASSQIGRAGELFF